This T cell receptor (beta chain) was observed in a study of T-cell reconstitution after alpha-beta-depleted transplantation in children. CDR3 length equals 12 residues. Trimming stripped 3 bases from V and 5 bases from J, with 7 bases between. Germline V CDR1 and CDR2: LGHDT, YNNKEL (reference sequence). The authors prepared the TCRbeta library with unique molecular identifiers. MiXCR was run by TCRdb on the PCR reads, yielding one entry per CDR3 protein. Seen here are about 370,000 distinct CDR3 sequences, about a fifth observed once, and the top ten hold less than 4.5%. Sequenced material: PBMCs from the stem cell graft donor, taken from the stem cell graft. The chain is built from TRBV3-1 and TRBJ2-5; no clear D. This sequence originates from a human donor who donated a stem cell graft to a child with acute myeloid leukemia. The CDR3: CASSQGMETQYF. The CDR3, as DNA: TGTGCCAGCAGCCAGGGTATGGAGACCCAGTACTTC.